The next 19 T cell receptor beta chains were all read from a single sample in a study of preoperative IRX-2 immunotherapy in early breast cancer (dated by TCRdb to about 2019). The library was generated by the immunoSEQ multiplex PCR assay. Entries here come from immuneACCESS through TCRdb and include only in-frame sequences with V and J called. Some clones fail to appear in such tables; in the studies checked, an unresolved V gene covers under half of the shortfall, and the cause of the remainder is unknown. The sample table contains 35,000 to 50,000 clones; only one count was recorded for over 85% of them. Over 1.5% of the sample comes from the top ten. This sample's treatment or condition label indicates: preoperative locoregional IRX-2 cytokine immunotherapy. Sequenced here: tumor tissue, sampled after IRX-2 immunotherapy. The receptors stem from a human donor with breast cancer.

The chain recombines TRBV30 with TRBJ1-5; D might be TRBD1 (5 bases). CDR1 and CDR2 (germline): GTSNPN, SVGIG (reference sequence). The CDR3 sequence is 15 residues long. Between the trimmed V and J ends, which lost 1 base and 2 bases, there was a span of 12 bases. The CDR3 sequence: CAWSGIPGRNQPQHF. The CDR3 region has the DNA TGTGCCTGGAGTGGAATTCCGGGACGCAATCAGCCCCAGCATTTT.

The genes are TRBV2 and TRBJ1-5, with no clear D. V was trimmed by 5 bases and J by 0 bases, leaving 11 bases between them. Looked up from germline, CDR1 is SNHLY and CDR2 is FYNNEI. The CDR3 covers 15 residues. Written as DNA, the CDR3 is TGTGCCAGCAGTCCGAGGACCTATAGCAATCAGCCCCAGCATTTT. Its translation: CASSPRTYSNQPQHF.

This chain joins TRBV7-9 and TRBJ1-2, with no clear D. CDR3 size: 16 residues. V was trimmed by 3 bases and J by 1 base, leaving 15 bases between them. Germline CDR1 SEHNR, CDR2 FQNEAQ (reference sequence). The CDR3 spells CASSLPGGEDNYGYTF. CDR3 nucleotides: TGTGCCAGCAGCTTGCCTGGCGGGGAGGATAACTATGGCTACACCTTC. Supplemented by reference TRBV7-9 and TRBJ1-2, the full variable domain reads DTGVSQNPRHKITKRGQNVTFRCDPISEHNRLYWYRQTLGQGPEFLTYFQNEAQLEKSRLLSDRFSAERPKGSFSTLEIQRTEQGDSAMYLCASSLPGGEDNYGYTFGSGTRLTVV.

In this sample, this clone turned up a few times. V and J are TRBV6-5 and TRBJ2-2; 9 bases are shared with TRBD2. After removal of 2 bases from V and 4 bases from J, the junction contained 5 bases not matched to a gene. This CDR3 is built from 16 residues. CDR1 and CDR2 (germline): MNHEY, SVGAGI. CDR3 in DNA: TGTGCCAGCAGTTACGTAGCGGGGGCCGGCACCGGGGAGCTGTTTTTT. The encoded protein is CASSYVAGAGTGELFF.

The V call is TRBV4-3, the J call TRBJ2-1; D is unclear. The CDR3 loop spans 17 amino acids. Trimming pared 0 bases from V and 14 bases from J, leaving 26 bases between. Germline lookup yields CDR1 LGHNA and CDR2 YSLEER. The CDR3 sequence: CASSQDLGARAILGKFF. The CDR3 DNA is TGCGCCAGCAGCCAAGATCTCGGAGCGCGCGCAATTTTGGGGAAGTTCTTC.

This clone appeared once. The rearrangement uses TRBV4-3 and TRBJ2-3, with 7 bases matching TRBD2. V shed 0 bases, J shed 2 bases, and the junction held 8 bases outside the gene matches. Germline V gene lookup returns CDR1 LGHNA and CDR2 YSLEER. The CDR3 covers 17 residues. In DNA, the CDR3 is TGCGCCAGCAGCCAAGACATCGGCGGGACTAACACAGATACGCAGTATTTT. It codes for CASSQDIGGTNTDTQYF.

The V and J genes are TRBV19 and TRBJ1-2; D is undetermined. Trimming cost V 0 bases and J 7 bases, with 15 bases left between them. The CDR3 has 15 amino acids. CDR1 LNHDA and CDR2 SQIVND come from the germline V gene (reference sequence). The CDR3 here is CASSIEWTGVGGYTF. CDR3 nucleotides: TGTGCCAGTAGTATAGAGTGGACGGGCGTTGGTGGCTACACCTTC.

The rearrangement uses TRBV7-9 and TRBJ1-5; possible D gene TRBD1, 6 bases. Germline CDR1 and CDR2: SEHNR and FQNEAQ (reference sequence). The CDR3 has 16 amino acids. Trimming stripped 7 bases from V and 9 bases from J, with 25 bases between. The CDR3 loop is CASNDIGGQEDRPQHF. DNA for the CDR3: TGTGCCAGCAACGACATCGGGGGGCAGGAGGATCGGCCCCAGCATTTT.

The chain uses TRBV7-8 and TRBJ2-1; D not certain. V gave up 0 bases and J gave up 0 bases, with 6 bases separating them. Germline loops: CDR1 SGHVS, CDR2 FQNEAQ. The CDR3 is made up of 15 amino acids. CDR3 sequence reads: CASSLASFSYNEQFF. The CDR3 nucleotides read TGTGCCAGCAGCTTAGCTTCTTTCTCCTACAATGAGCAGTTCTTC.

This chain joins TRBV10-3 and TRBJ1-2; 7 positions match TRBD1. With 1 base clipped from V and 7 bases from J, the junction kept 3 bases outside the gene matches. The germline V gene encodes CDR1 ENHRY and CDR2 SYGVKD. There are 13 residues in the CDR3. The CDR3 sequence: CAISEWPGGGYTF. For the CDR3, the DNA is TGTGCCATCAGTGAGTGGCCAGGGGGTGGCTACACCTTC.

The chain combines TRBV25-1 with TRBJ1-1; D perhaps matches TRBD1 (6 bases). Trimming removed 3 bases at V and 10 bases at J, with 15 bases between. This CDR3 has 13 residues. CDR1 is MGHDK, CDR2 SYGVNS, per germline. DNA of the CDR3: TGTGCCAGCAGTGATCAGGGGCGGACCATAGCTTTCTTT. Translating it yields CASSDQGRTIAFF.

This clone was observed a few times. The chain is built from TRBV19 and TRBJ1-1, with D tentatively TRBD1 (6 bases). Germline-derived CDR1 and CDR2 are LNHDA and SQIVND (reference sequence). V lost 7 bases, J lost 8 bases, and 26 bases lay in between. This CDR3 region has 16 residues. CDR3 in amino acids: CASTPNGFGQPIEAFF. CDR3 nucleotides: TGTGCCAGTACCCCTAATGGGTTCGGACAGCCGATAGAAGCTTTCTTT. Complete variable domain (other parts from reference TRBV19 and TRBJ1-1): DGGITQSPKYLFRKEGQNVTLSCEQNLNHDAMYWYRQDPGQGLRLIYYSQIVNDFQKGDIAEGYSVSREKKESFPLTVTSAQKNPTAFYLCASTPNGFGQPIEAFFGQGTRLTVV.

The chain links TRBV5-4 to TRBJ2-2; TRBD2 matches 16 bases. The CDR3 length is 17 residues. CDR1 SGHNT and CDR2 YYREEE come from the germline V gene (reference sequence). V shed 4 bases and J 6 bases; nucleotides not matched to a gene: 6. This chain's CDR3 is CASSPGTSGGASGELFF. For the CDR3, the DNA is TGTGCCAGCAGCCCAGGGACTAGCGGGGGGGCGTCCGGGGAGCTGTTTTTT.

V and J are TRBV29-1 and TRBJ2-3; D remains unclear. Trimming left V 2 bases short and J 5 bases short, with 8 bases between. The germline CDR1 and CDR2 sequences are SQVTM and ANQGSEA. This CDR3 contains 12 residues. Here the CDR3 DNA reads TGCAGCGTTGAACTTCCCGGAGATACGCAGTATTTT. Protein product: CSVELPGDTQYF.

This chain connects TRBV19 to TRBJ1-5; tentatively, D is TRBD1 (5 bases). Looked up from germline, CDR1 is LNHDA and CDR2 is SQIVND (reference sequence). Trimming pared 5 bases from V and 7 bases from J, leaving 12 bases between. This CDR3 region has 13 residues. CDR3 residues: CASSSYQGQPQHF. CDR3 DNA sequence: TGTGCCAGTAGTTCCTATCAGGGACAGCCCCAGCATTTT.

This clone came up once. This chain uses TRBV10-3 with TRBJ2-7; TRBD1 matches at 7 bases. Germline V lookup: CDR1 ENHRY, CDR2 SYGVKD. This CDR3 has 14 residues. The V and J ends lost 4 bases and 2 bases, in that order; junction bases with no gene match: 5. The CDR3, as DNA: TGTGCCATCAGTGGAAGGGGGCCTGCCTACGAGCAGTACTTC. Amino acids: CAISGRGPAYEQYF.

The chain uses TRBV7-9 and TRBJ2-1; D not certain. Germline CDR1 and CDR2: SEHNR and FQNEAQ (reference sequence). V was trimmed by 1 base and J by 6 bases, leaving 13 bases between them. The CDR3 is 15 amino acids. In DNA form, the CDR3 reads TGTGCCAGCAGCTTAGGACTTTTGCGAGGCAATGAGCAGTTCTTC. As protein: CASSLGLLRGNEQFF.

The V and J genes are TRBV5-6 and TRBJ1-4; D remains unclear. Germline CDR1 SGHDT, CDR2 YYEEEE. This CDR3 contains 13 residues. V gave up 3 bases and J gave up 5 bases, with 8 bases separating them. CDR3: CASSSPSNEKLFF. DNA of the CDR3: TGTGCCAGCAGCTCGCCCTCAAATGAAAAACTGTTTTTT. Using reference TRBV5-6 and TRBJ1-4 for the parts outside the CDR3, the full variable domain is DAGVTQSPTHLIKTRGQQVTLRCSPKSGHDTVSWYQQALGQGPQFIFQYYEEEERQRGNFPDRFSGHQFPNYSSELNVNALLLGDSALYLCASSSPSNEKLFFGSGTQLSVL.

V gene TRBV9 combines with J gene TRBJ2-7; TRBD1 might be the D (5 bases). With 1 base removed from V and 1 base from J, the gap between germline ends came to 9 bases. Germline V lookup: CDR1 SGDLS, CDR2 YYNGEE. The CDR3 contains 14 residues. The CDR3 region has the DNA TGTGCCAGCAGCGTACACACAGGATCCTACGAGCAGTACTTC. This sequence encodes CASSVHTGSYEQYF.